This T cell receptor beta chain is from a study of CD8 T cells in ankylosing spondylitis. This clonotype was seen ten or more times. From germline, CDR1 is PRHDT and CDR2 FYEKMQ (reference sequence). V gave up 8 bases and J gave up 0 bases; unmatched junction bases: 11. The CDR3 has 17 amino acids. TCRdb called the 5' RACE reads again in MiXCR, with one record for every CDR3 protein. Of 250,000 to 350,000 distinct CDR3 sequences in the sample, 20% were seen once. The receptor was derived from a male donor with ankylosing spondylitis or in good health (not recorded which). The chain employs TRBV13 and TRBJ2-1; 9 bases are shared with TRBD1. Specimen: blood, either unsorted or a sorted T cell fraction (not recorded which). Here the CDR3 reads CASGGQGSRSSYNEQFF. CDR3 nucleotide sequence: TGTGCCAGCGGCGGACAGGGGTCGCGGAGCTCCTACAATGAGCAGTTCTTC.